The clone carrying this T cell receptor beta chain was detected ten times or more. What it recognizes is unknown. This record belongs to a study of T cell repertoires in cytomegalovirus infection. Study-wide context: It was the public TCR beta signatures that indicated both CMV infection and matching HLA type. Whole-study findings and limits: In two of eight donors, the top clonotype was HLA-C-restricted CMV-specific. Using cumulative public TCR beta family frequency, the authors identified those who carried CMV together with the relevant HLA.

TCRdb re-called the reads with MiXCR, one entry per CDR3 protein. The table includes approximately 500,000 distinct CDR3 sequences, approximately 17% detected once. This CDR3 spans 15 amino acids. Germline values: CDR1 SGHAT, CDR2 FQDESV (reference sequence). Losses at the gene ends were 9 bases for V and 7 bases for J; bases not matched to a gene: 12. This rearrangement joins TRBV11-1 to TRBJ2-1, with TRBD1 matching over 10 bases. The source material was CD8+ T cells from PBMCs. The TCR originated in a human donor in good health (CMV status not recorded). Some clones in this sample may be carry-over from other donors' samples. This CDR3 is CASLGGDRGSNEQFF. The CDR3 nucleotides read TGTGCCAGTCTCGGGGGGGACAGGGGTTCAAATGAGCAGTTCTTC.